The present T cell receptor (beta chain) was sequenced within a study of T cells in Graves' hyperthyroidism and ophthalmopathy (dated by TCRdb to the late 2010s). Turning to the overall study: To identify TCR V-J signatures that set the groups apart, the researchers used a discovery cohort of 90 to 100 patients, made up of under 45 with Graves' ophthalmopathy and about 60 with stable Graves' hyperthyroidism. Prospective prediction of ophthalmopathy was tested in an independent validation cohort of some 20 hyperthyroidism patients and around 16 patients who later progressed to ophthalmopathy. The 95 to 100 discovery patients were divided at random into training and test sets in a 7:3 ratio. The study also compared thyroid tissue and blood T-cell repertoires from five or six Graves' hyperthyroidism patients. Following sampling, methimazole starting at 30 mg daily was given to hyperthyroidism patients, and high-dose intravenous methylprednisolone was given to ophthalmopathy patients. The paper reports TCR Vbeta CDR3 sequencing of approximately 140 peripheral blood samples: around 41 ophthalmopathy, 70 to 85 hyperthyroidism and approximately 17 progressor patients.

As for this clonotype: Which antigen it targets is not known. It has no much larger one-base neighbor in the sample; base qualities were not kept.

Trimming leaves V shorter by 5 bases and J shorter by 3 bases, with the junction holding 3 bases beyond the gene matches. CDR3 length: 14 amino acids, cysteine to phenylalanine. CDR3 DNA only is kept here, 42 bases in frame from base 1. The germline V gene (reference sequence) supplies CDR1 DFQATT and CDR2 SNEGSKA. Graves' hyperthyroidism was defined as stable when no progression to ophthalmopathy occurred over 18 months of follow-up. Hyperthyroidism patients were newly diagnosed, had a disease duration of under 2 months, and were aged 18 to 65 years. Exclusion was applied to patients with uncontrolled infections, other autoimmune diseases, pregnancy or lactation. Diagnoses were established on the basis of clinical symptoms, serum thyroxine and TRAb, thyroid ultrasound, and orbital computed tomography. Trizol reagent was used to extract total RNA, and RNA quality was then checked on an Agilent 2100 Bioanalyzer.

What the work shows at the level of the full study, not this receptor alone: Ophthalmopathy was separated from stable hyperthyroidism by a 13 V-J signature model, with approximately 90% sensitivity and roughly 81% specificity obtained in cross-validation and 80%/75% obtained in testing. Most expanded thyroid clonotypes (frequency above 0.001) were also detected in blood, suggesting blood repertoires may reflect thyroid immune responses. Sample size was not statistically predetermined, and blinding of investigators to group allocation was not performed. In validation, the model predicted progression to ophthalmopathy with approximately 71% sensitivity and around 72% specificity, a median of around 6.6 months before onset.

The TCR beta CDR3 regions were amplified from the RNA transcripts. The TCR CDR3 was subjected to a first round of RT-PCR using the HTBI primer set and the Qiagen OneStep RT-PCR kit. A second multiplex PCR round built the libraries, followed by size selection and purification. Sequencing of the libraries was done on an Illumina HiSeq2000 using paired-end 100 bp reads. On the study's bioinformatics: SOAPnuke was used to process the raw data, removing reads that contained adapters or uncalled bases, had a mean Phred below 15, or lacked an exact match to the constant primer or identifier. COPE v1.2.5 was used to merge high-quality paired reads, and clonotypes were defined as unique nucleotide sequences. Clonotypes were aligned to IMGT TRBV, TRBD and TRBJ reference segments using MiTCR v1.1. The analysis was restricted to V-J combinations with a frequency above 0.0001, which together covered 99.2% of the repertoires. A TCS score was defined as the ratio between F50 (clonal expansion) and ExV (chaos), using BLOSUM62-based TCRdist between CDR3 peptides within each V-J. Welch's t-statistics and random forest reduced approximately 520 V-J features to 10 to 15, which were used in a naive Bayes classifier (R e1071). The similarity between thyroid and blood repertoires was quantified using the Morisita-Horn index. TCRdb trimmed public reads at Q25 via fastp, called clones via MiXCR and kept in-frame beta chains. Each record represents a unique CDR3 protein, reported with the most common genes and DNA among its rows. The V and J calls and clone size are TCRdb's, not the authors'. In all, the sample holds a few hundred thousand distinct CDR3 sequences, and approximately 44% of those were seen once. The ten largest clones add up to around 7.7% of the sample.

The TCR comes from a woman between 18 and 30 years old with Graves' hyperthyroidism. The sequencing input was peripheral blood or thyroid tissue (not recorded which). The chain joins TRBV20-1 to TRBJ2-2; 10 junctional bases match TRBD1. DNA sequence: TGCAGTGCTCCGGGACAGGGGTACACCGGGGAGCTGTTTTTT. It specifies CSAPGQGYTGELFF.